The 26 T cell receptor beta chains below were found in one sample sequenced in a study of identifying expanded T cells in peripheral blood. Data came from immunoSEQ multiplex PCR; TCRdb stores just in-frame clones and leaves some out. The data hold around 85,000 clones, with around 89% observed a single time. The sequenced material came from blood. The receptors were sampled from a person between 18 and 75 years old in good health.

This sequence joins TRBV2 and TRBJ2-3; D could derive from TRBD1 or TRBD2 (6 bases each). From germline, CDR1 is SNHLY and CDR2 FYNNEI. The ends were cut back, 2 bases at V and 4 bases at J, with 16 bases in the middle. This CDR3 is 16 amino acids long. The CDR3 bases are TGTGCCAGCAGTGAAAGGGGGAGGTTAGCCGCAGATACGCAGTATTTT. Residues: CASSERGRLAADTQYF. Full variable domain (rest looked up from reference TRBV2 and TRBJ2-3): EPEVTQTPSHQVTQMGQEVILRCVPISNHLYFYWYRQILGQKVEFLVSFYNNEISEKSEIFDDQFSVERPDGSNFTLKIRSTKLEDSAMYFCASSERGRLAADTQYFGPGTRLTVL.

The genes are TRBV5-6 and TRBJ1-5, with D perhaps matching TRBD1 (6 bases). CDR3 size: 14 residues. Germline V CDR1 and CDR2: SGHDT, YYEEEE. V lost 4 bases and J 6 bases, leaving 14 bases between the germline ends. The CDR3 reads CASSQGGLGQPQHF. CDR3 bases: TGTGCCAGCAGCCAAGGGGGGTTGGGTCAGCCCCAGCATTTT.

This clone was detected only once. The chain combines TRBV27 with TRBJ2-2; weak D call: TRBD1 (5 bases). V was shortened by 3 bases and J by 0 bases, with 8 bases between the two germline ends. The CDR3 length is 15 residues. CDR1 is MNHEY and CDR2 is SMNVEV in the germline V gene (reference sequence). The CDR3 DNA follows: TGTGCCAGCAGTTTCCGACAGACGAACACCGGGGAGCTGTTTTTT. Its translation is CASSFRQTNTGELFF.

The CDR3 loop reads CASSSTRRGAGYGYTF. The DNA for the CDR3 is TGTGCCAGCAGCTCGACGAGGCGGGGGGCTGGCTATGGCTACACCTTC. The J gene is TRBJ1-2, the V gene TRBV9; D is possibly TRBD1 (6 bases). Germline V gives CDR1 SGDLS, CDR2 YYNGEE. The CDR3 has 16 residues. V was pared by 4 bases and J by 4 bases, with 20 bases between.

V gene TRBV4-1 combines with J gene TRBJ2-2; no clear D gene. Germline CDR1 MGHRA, CDR2 YSYEKL. Trimming removed 5 bases at V and 6 bases at J, with 16 bases between. The CDR3 spans 15 residues. CDR3 residues: CASSEYFPSPGELFF. In DNA, the CDR3 is TGCGCCAGCAGCGAATACTTCCCCTCCCCCGGGGAGCTGTTTTTT.

The genes are TRBV29-1 and TRBJ1-4, with 9 bases aligning to TRBD1. CDR3 length: 13 residues. Germline CDR1 is SQVTM and CDR2 is ANQGSEA. V was pared by 6 bases and J by 7 bases, with 6 bases of the junction left unmatched. As DNA, the CDR3 is TGCAGCGTGACCGGGACAGGGAGTGAAAAACTGTTTTTT. It yields the protein CSVTGTGSEKLFF.

The chain uses TRBV13 and TRBJ2-7; 7 bases line up with TRBD2. The CDR3 covers 14 residues. Looked up from germline, CDR1 is PRHDT and CDR2 is FYEKMQ (reference sequence). V lost 3 bases and J lost 3; bases outside the gene matches: 5. CDR3 DNA: TGTGCCAGCAGCTTCGGCGGGAGAGGCTACGAGCAGTACTTC. This gives the protein CASSFGGRGYEQYF.

In its sample, this clone was seen once. The DNA of the CDR3 is TGTGCCAGCAGCTCAGTCGGGGGGTTTAAGGCAGATACGCAGTATTTT. Its protein product is CASSSVGGFKADTQYF. The J gene is TRBJ2-3, the V gene TRBV7-3, with 7 positions matching TRBD2. V shed 4 bases and J 4 bases; nucleotides not matched to a gene: 11. Germline lookup yields CDR1 SGHTA and CDR2 FQGTGA. The CDR3 consists of 16 residues.

The V and J genes are TRBV13 and TRBJ2-3, with D hard to call. Germline CDR1 is PRHDT and CDR2 is FYEKMQ (reference sequence). Between the trimmed V and J ends, which lost 6 bases and 6 bases, there was a span of 22 bases. The CDR3 spans 16 residues. Here the CDR3 DNA reads TGTGCCAGCAGATCCGCCCCTAGTGGAGTCCCCGATACGCAGTATTTT. Its protein product is CASRSAPSGVPDTQYF.

The chain couples TRBV6-1 to TRBJ2-7, with TRBD1 matching over 9 bases. The CDR3 has 13 residues. The germline CDR1 and CDR2 sequences are MNHNS and SASEGT. V was clipped by 8 bases and J by 2 bases; unmatched bases: 4. The CDR3 is CASEDRGAYEQYF. The CDR3 bases are TGTGCCAGCGAGGACAGGGGTGCCTACGAGCAGTACTTC.

CDR3 in amino acids: CASSLAQTGDEQFF. CDR3 nucleotides: TGCGCCAGCAGCTTGGCCCAAACAGGGGATGAGCAGTTCTTC. The chain couples TRBV5-1 to TRBJ2-1, with 7 nucleotides matching TRBD1. V was pared by 0 bases and J by 8 bases, with 5 bases of the junction left unmatched. Germline V gene lookup returns CDR1 SGHRS and CDR2 YFSETQ. This CDR3 has 14 residues. Full variable domain (rest looked up from reference TRBV5-1 and TRBJ2-1): KAGVTQTPRYLIKTRGQQVTLSCSPISGHRSVSWYQQTPGQGLQFLFEYFSETQRNKGNFPGRFSGRQFSNSRSEMNVSTLELGDSALYLCASSLAQTGDEQFFGPGTRLTVL.

This chain links TRBV19 with TRBJ2-3; 9 bases map to TRBD1. Germline V gene lookup returns CDR1 LNHDA and CDR2 SQIVND (reference sequence). The CDR3 sequence is 15 residues long. The ends lost 3 bases at V and 1 base at J; junction bases unmatched: 2. In nucleotides, the CDR3 is TGTGCCAGTAGTATTAGGGACAGGGGCACAGATACGCAGTATTTT. It specifies CASSIRDRGTDTQYF.

V and J are TRBV27 and TRBJ2-7; no clear D. The V and J ends lost 1 base and 5 bases respectively, with 18 bases between them. The CDR3 is 16 amino acids. Per germline, CDR1 MNHEY and CDR2 SMNVEV (reference sequence). As DNA, the CDR3 is TGTGCCAGCAGTTTATTCTTTGTGGGTAGCATGAACGAGCAGTACTTC. It specifies CASSLFFVGSMNEQYF.

The V gene is TRBV29-1, the J gene TRBJ2-6; D is possibly TRBD1 (6 bases). The CDR3 consists of 14 residues. Per germline, CDR1 SQVTM and CDR2 ANQGSEA. Trimming stripped 7 bases from V and 4 bases from J, with 14 bases between. The CDR3 protein is CSAGAGDGANVLTF. The CDR3 nucleotides read TGCAGCGCTGGGGCAGGGGACGGGGCCAACGTCCTGACTTTC.

V is TRBV12-2 and J is TRBJ2-1. TRBV12-2 is marked as a pseudogene. CDR3 length: 15 amino acids. CDR3 nucleotides: TGTGCAAGTCGCTTAGCGAAGGGTACCGGGAATGAGCAGTTCTTC. Translated, it gives CASRLAKGTGNEQFF.

The chain carries TRBV9 and TRBJ2-1; D might be TRBD2 (6 bases). The CDR3 has 13 residues. The V gene lost 0 bases and the J gene lost 10 bases, with 11 bases spanning the gap. CDR1 and CDR2 from the germline V gene are SGDLS and YYNGEE. The CDR3 DNA sequence: TGTGCCAGCAGCGTAGGACCAGCGGGCGAGCAGTTCTTC. Translation: CASSVGPAGEQFF. Combining the CDR3 with reference TRBV9 and TRBJ2-1 gives the whole variable domain DSGVTQTPKHLITATGQRVTLRCSPRSGDLSVYWYQQSLDQGLQFLIQYYNGEERAKGNILERFSAQQFPDLHSELNLSSLELGDSALYFCASSVGPAGEQFFGPGTRLTVL.

J is TRBJ1-2 and V is TRBV14; maybe TRBD1 (5 bases). CDR1 and CDR2 from the germline V gene are SGHDN and FVKESK. The CDR3 has 16 amino acids. Between the trimmed V and J ends, which lost 1 base and 2 bases, there was a span of 14 bases. In DNA, the CDR3 is TGTGCCAGCAGCCAAGCCATGGGGACGGCCAACTATGGCTACACCTTC. Residues: CASSQAMGTANYGYTF.

The chain joins TRBV14 to TRBJ2-1; D call uncertain. CDR3 length: 13 residues. Germline V gives CDR1 SGHDN, CDR2 FVKESK. The V and J ends lost 2 bases and 9 bases respectively, with 11 bases between them. This CDR3 is CASSQTLLGEQFF. The CDR3, as DNA: TGTGCCAGCAGCCAAACCCTTCTAGGTGAGCAGTTCTTC.

The CDR3 loop is CASSVEAAGGPKEQFF. The CDR3 region has the DNA TGTGCCAGCAGCGTAGAGGCAGCGGGAGGGCCAAAAGAGCAGTTCTTC. The rearrangement uses TRBV9 and TRBJ2-1, with 10 bases fitting TRBD2. This CDR3 contains 16 residues. Per germline, CDR1 SGDLS and CDR2 YYNGEE. Trimming at V came to 0 bases and at J to 10 bases, leaving 10 bases not matched to a gene.

The gene calls are TRBV30 and TRBJ1-6, with a possible D match to TRBD1 (5 bases). The CDR3 extends over 17 amino acids. The V and J ends lost 3 bases and 6 bases respectively, with 21 bases between them. CDR1 and CDR2 from the germline V gene are GTSNPN and SVGIG (reference sequence). The CDR3, as DNA: TGTGCCTGGAGGAAAAGTCTTGGGGGGTCGTCTAATTCACCCCTCCACTTT. It yields the protein CAWRKSLGGSSNSPLHF.

The V and J genes are TRBV4-3 and TRBJ1-4; 7 nucleotides agree with TRBD1. There are 20 residues in the CDR3. Per the germline V gene, CDR1 is LGHNA and CDR2 is YSLEER. Trimming cost V 0 bases and J 1 base; bases outside gene matches: 14. CDR3: CASSQDGDSVPWGTNEKLFF. The CDR3 DNA is TGCGCCAGCAGCCAAGATGGGGACAGTGTCCCCTGGGGAACTAATGAAAAACTGTTTTTT.

J is TRBJ2-3 and V is TRBV23-1; 7 bases map to TRBD2. TRBV23-1 is assigned to the ORF class and has an uncertain function. The CDR3 runs 18 residues. The V and J ends lost 2 bases and 0 bases, in that order; junction bases with no gene match: 11. CDR3 protein: CASSQASGVGTSTDTQYF. The CDR3 nucleotides are TGCGCCAGCAGTCAAGCCAGCGGGGTGGGTACTAGCACAGATACGCAGTATTTT.

V gene TRBV9 combines with J gene TRBJ1-1; D gene unclear. CDR3 length equals 14 residues. In germline, CDR1 is SGDLS, CDR2 YYNGEE. V was shortened by 0 bases and J by 4 bases, with 10 bases between the two germline ends. In DNA form, the CDR3 reads TGTGCCAGCAGCGTAGGAGGCTTGATCACTGAAGCTTTCTTT. Amino acids: CASSVGGLITEAFF.

The chain couples TRBV28 to TRBJ1-6; a weak D match, TRBD1 (5 bases). This CDR3 is built from 17 residues. The germline V gene encodes CDR1 MDHEN and CDR2 SYDVKM. Trimming removed 3 bases at V and 3 bases at J, with 15 bases between. The CDR3 DNA reads as TGTGCCAGCAGTTTCCCGGGGGGTGGTGACTATAATTCACCCCTCCACTTT. Protein sequence: CASSFPGGGDYNSPLHF. Full variable domain (missing parts from reference TRBV28 and TRBJ1-6): DVKVTQSSRYLVKRTGEKVFLECVQDMDHENMFWYRQDPGLGLRLIYFSYDVKMKEKGDIPEGYSVSREKKERFSLILESASTNQTSMYLCASSFPGGGDYNSPLHFGNGTRLTVT.

The V gene is TRBV15, the J gene TRBJ2-1; tentative D call: TRBD2 (5 bases). Germline-derived CDR1 and CDR2 are LNHNV and YYDKDF (reference sequence). This CDR3 is built from 14 residues. Trimming took 3 bases from V and 5 from J, leaving 11 bases between them. This chain's CDR3 is CATSSPETNNEQFF. CDR3 nucleotide sequence: TGTGCCACCAGCAGCCCAGAGACTAACAATGAGCAGTTCTTC.

This chain joins TRBV19 and TRBJ2-5; D remains ambiguous. The germline V and J ends were trimmed by 5 bases and 3 bases, with 13 bases remaining between them. Germline V CDR1 and CDR2: LNHDA, SQIVND (reference sequence). There are 14 residues in the CDR3. The CDR3 sequence is CASSRNVGKETQYF. The CDR3 bases are TGTGCCAGTAGTCGGAATGTCGGAAAAGAGACCCAGTACTTC. Supplemented by reference TRBV19 and TRBJ2-5, the full variable domain reads DGGITQSPKYLFRKEGQNVTLSCEQNLNHDAMYWYRQDPGQGLRLIYYSQIVNDFQKGDIAEGYSVSREKKESFPLTVTSAQKNPTAFYLCASSRNVGKETQYFGPGTRLLVL.